Listed below are T cell receptor beta chains from one sample, sequenced in a study of shared clonotypes between healthy human individuals. Here immunoSEQ multiplex PCR was the method, and the copy in TCRdb shows in-frame clones only, minus some. The sample gives around 530,000 clones, around 78% of which show up once; about 11% is in the top ten. Sequenced sample: PBMCs. Receptor source: a woman in her thirties or forties in good health. Some clones in this sample may be carry-over from other donors' samples. Both conserved end residues are part of each CDR3. The D gene is left open where the match is weak. Clone size is given for some rows only: seen once, a few or many times, or a class if the clone is expanded.

clone_size,j_call,v_call,d_call,cdr3_aa,cdr3_nt
.,TRBJ2-7,TRBV6-6,.,CASSLTGTEQYF,TGTGCCAGCAGCCTCACAGGGACCGAGCAGTACTTC
few,TRBJ1-1,TRBV27,.,CASSLAALTGQGNTEAFF,TGTGCCAGCAGTTTGGCCGCCCTCACCGGTCAGGGGAACACTGAAGCTTTCTTT
.,TRBJ1-1,TRBV19,.,CASSVRGFAENTEAFF,TGTGCCAGTAGTGTGCGGGGCTTCGCCGAGAACACTGAAGCTTTCTTT
once,TRBJ1-4,TRBV28,.,CASSMGVTNEKLFF,TGTGCCAGCAGCATGGGAGTGACTAATGAAAAACTGTTTTTT
.,TRBJ1-4,TRBV6-1,TRBD1,CASSERQGGEKLFF,TGTGCCAGCAGTGAAAGGCAGGGGGGTGAAAAACTGTTTTTT
.,TRBJ1-4,TRBV6-7,.,CASSYFSTNEKLFF,TGTGCCAGCAGTTACTTTTCAACTAATGAAAAACTGTTTTTT
.,TRBJ2-3,TRBV6-6,.,CASSLGLDTQYF,TGTGCCAGCAGTTTGGGACTAGATACGCAGTATTTT
.,TRBJ2-2,TRBV11-2,.,CASSLSLTNTGELFF,TGTGCCAGCAGCTTATCCCTAACGAACACCGGGGAGCTGTTTTTT
.,TRBJ2-5,TRBV4-2,TRBD2,CASSQGTSPLGQETQYF,TGTGCCAGCAGCCAAGGGACTAGCCCACTGGGGCAAGAGACCCAGTACTTC
once,TRBJ2-1,TRBV28,TRBD2,CASMGSGTSGRREQFF,TGTGCCAGCATGGGGTCAGGGACTAGCGGGAGAAGAGAGCAGTTCTTC
.,TRBJ2-7,TRBV2,.,CASSMLYEQYF,TGTGCCAGCTCGATGCTCTACGAGCAGTACTTC
.,TRBJ2-7,TRBV28,.,CASKTVYEQYF,TGTGCCAGCAAGACGGTCTACGAGCAGTACTTC
few,TRBJ1-1,TRBV4-1,TRBD1,CASSPRDRARNTEAFF,TGCGCCAGCAGCCCCCGGGACAGGGCGAGGAACACTGAAGCTTTCTTT
.,TRBJ2-4,TRBV19,.,CASSIPTIAKNIQYF,TGTGCCAGTAGTATTCCGACAATAGCCAAAAACATTCAGTACTTC
once,TRBJ2-1,TRBV7-9,TRBD2,CASSPVGSGYNEQFF,TGTGCCAGCAGCCCTGTGGGTAGCGGGTACAATGAGCAGTTCTTC
few,TRBJ1-1,TRBV28,.,CASSLVSRLLAEAFF,TGTGCCAGCAGTTTAGTTTCCAGATTGCTAGCTGAAGCTTTCTTT
.,TRBJ2-5,TRBV7-3,.,CASSLSRGETQYF,TGTGCCAGCAGCTTAAGTCGCGGGGAGACCCAGTACTTC
.,TRBJ2-7,TRBV5-1,.,CASSLKFDTYEQYF,TGCGCCAGCAGCTTGAAGTTTGACACCTACGAGCAGTACTTC
.,TRBJ2-7,TRBV7-3,.,CASSLRIGPYEQYF,TGTGCCAGCAGCTTAAGAATCGGTCCCTACGAGCAGTACTTC
.,TRBJ1-1,TRBV6-1,.,CASSERGGTEAFF,TGTGCCAGCAGTGAAAGAGGGGGCACTGAAGCTTTCTTT
.,TRBJ2-2,TRBV7-8,TRBD2,CASSLSRFRGLAGVGSTGELFF,TGTGCCAGCAGCTTATCTCGGTTCCGAGGACTAGCGGGAGTGGGAAGCACCGGGGAGCTGTTTTTT
once,TRBJ2-1,TRBV19,.,CASSIPGYGEQFF,TGTGCCAGTAGTATACCCGGGTATGGTGAGCAGTTCTTC
.,TRBJ2-2,TRBV5-5,.,CASSLTPRGDTGELFF,TGTGCCAGCAGCTTGACCCCCAGGGGAGACACCGGGGAGCTGTTTTTT
.,TRBJ2-1,TRBV15,.,CATSSRGELNRGHEQFF,TGTGCCACCAGCTCAAGAGGGGAACTAAATAGGGGACATGAGCAGTTCTTC
.,TRBJ1-2,TRBV18,.,CASSPQVSDTNYGYTF,TGTGCCAGCTCACCGCAAGTCAGTGACACTAACTATGGCTACACCTTC
.,TRBJ2-4,TRBV5-1,TRBD1,CASSQGDRNIQYF,TGCGCCAGCAGCCAAGGGGACAGAAACATTCAGTACTTC
.,TRBJ2-1,TRBV7-3,TRBD2,CASSKGASGSVFEQFF,TGTGCCAGCAGCAAAGGGGCTAGCGGGAGCGTTTTTGAGCAGTTCTTC
.,TRBJ2-7,TRBV7-8,TRBD1,CASSLVGTVTYEQYF,TGTGCCAGCAGCTTAGTGGGGACAGTCACCTACGAGCAGTACTTC
.,TRBJ2-6,TRBV7-2,.,CASSTDSSGANVLTF,TGTGCCAGCAGCACAGATAGCTCTGGGGCCAACGTCCTGACTTTC
.,TRBJ1-5,TRBV28,.,CASKDSNQPQHF,TGTGCCAGCAAGGATAGCAATCAGCCCCAGCATTTT
.,TRBJ2-1,TRBV2,TRBD2,CASRGLAGSYNEQFF,TGTGCCAGCAGAGGACTAGCGGGCAGCTACAATGAGCAGTTCTTC
.,TRBJ1-3,TRBV6-1,.,CASSGTGSSGNTIYF,TGTGCCAGCAGCGGGACGGGGTCCTCTGGAAACACCATATATTTT
.,TRBJ2-3,TRBV27,TRBD1,CASSYRDRDADTQYF,TGTGCCAGCAGTTACCGGGACAGGGATGCAGATACGCAGTATTTT
.,TRBJ2-7,TRBV4-2,.,CASSQIPRAGPFHEQYF,TGTGCCAGCAGCCAAATCCCTCGGGCGGGCCCTTTCCACGAGCAGTACTTC
.,TRBJ1-5,TRBV10-3,.,CAISGGNQPQHF,TGTGCCATCAGCGGGGGCAATCAGCCCCAGCATTTT
.,TRBJ1-1,TRBV6-1,.,CASWYSMNTEAFF,TGTGCCAGCTGGTACAGCATGAACACTGAAGCTTTCTTT
.,TRBJ2-7,TRBV11-2,TRBD1,CASGTGQGLYEQYF,TGTGCCAGCGGGACGGGACAGGGCCTGTACGAGCAGTACTTC
.,TRBJ1-1,TRBV7-3,.,CASSLTPGMNTEAFF,TGTGCCAGCAGCTTAACTCCGGGCATGAACACTGAAGCTTTCTTT
once,TRBJ2-5,TRBV4-1,TRBD2,CASSQLGLAWQETQYF,TGCGCCAGCAGCCAACTGGGACTAGCGTGGCAAGAGACCCAGTACTTC